This TCR beta chain was profiled in a study of regulatory T cells in long-lasting Graves disease. Time point denoted: newly diagnosed GD, antithyroid drugs for less than 3 months. PBMCs were the source of the RNA used for TCR sequencing. Trimming cost V 4 bases and J 4 bases, with 15 bases left between them. The CDR3 length is 14 residues. In germline, CDR1 is SGHDT, CDR2 YYEEEE. This clonotype was found a few times. CDR3-region Arm-PCR and iRepertoire HTBI primers produced the TCR beta libraries. Using its own MiXCR run on the multiplex PCR reads, TCRdb lists one record per CDR3 protein. Of roughly 420,000 distinct CDR3 sequences detected, 14% appear once; the ten largest clones hold roughly a sixth. The sample also formed part of further work on T cells in Graves' hyperthyroidism and ophthalmopathy.

This specimen consisted of peripheral blood mononuclear cells (PBMCs), obtained at new diagnosis, from a patient treated with antithyroid drugs. V and J are TRBV5-6 and TRBJ2-7, with D unclear. The source is a woman aged 50 to 65 with Graves disease. The CDR3 is CASSIGRVWYEQYF. The CDR3 nucleotides read TGTGCCAGCAGCATCGGAAGGGTCTGGTACGAGCAGTACTTC.